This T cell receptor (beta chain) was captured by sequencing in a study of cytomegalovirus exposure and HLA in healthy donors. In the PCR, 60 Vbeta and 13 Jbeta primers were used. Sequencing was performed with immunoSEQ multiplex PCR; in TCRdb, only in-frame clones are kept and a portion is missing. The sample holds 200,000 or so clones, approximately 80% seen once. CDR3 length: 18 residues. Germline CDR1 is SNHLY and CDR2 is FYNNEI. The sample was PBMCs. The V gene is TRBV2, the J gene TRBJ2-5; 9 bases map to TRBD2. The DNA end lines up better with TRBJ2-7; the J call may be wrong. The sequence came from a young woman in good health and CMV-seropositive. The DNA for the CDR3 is TGTGCCAGCAGTGAAGGCGGGCTAGCGGGACTGTTCTTTTACGAGCAGTACTTC. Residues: CASSEGGLAGLFFYEQYF.